Below, 10 T cell receptor beta chains from the same sample are listed, as sequenced in a study of cytomegalovirus exposure and HLA in healthy donors. In the PCR, 60 Vbeta and 13 Jbeta primers were used. This table comes from immunoSEQ multiplex PCR, and its TCRdb copy is limited to in-frame clones, with some not included. The repertoire holds more than 85,000 clones, around 70% seen once, with roughly 1.2% in the top ten. What was sequenced was PBMCs. The receptors derive from a man aged 35 to 55 in good health and CMV-seronegative.

This clone was observed a few times. The chain recombines TRBV28 with TRBJ1-2, with TRBD1 matching over 7 bases. The junction had 9 bases not matched to a gene; V was cut back by 6 bases and J by 8 bases. The CDR3 is made up of 13 amino acids. Germline values: CDR1 MDHEN, CDR2 SYDVKM. The CDR3 protein is CASRTTGVGGYTF. The CDR3 DNA reads TGTGCCAGCAGAACTACAGGGGTCGGGGGCTACACCTTC.

The chain couples TRBV19 to TRBJ1-1; weak D call: TRBD1 (6 bases). V was shortened by 6 bases and J by 8 bases, with 13 bases between the two germline ends. The CDR3 runs 12 residues. Germline V gene sequence: CDR1 LNHDA, CDR2 SQIVND (reference sequence). The CDR3 sequence is CASSTGYREAFF. CDR3 DNA sequence: TGTGCCAGTAGCACAGGGTACAGGGAAGCTTTCTTT.

The chain is built from TRBV11-3 and TRBJ2-1, with 10 bases that match TRBD2. With V trimmed by 2 bases and J by 5 bases, 12 bases remained unmatched. The CDR3 length is 18 residues. Per the germline V gene, CDR1 is SGHNT and CDR2 is YENEEA. The CDR3 region has the DNA TGTGCCAGCAGCTTACCAGCGGGGGGGCCTTGGAGCAACAATGAGCAGTTCTTC. It codes for CASSLPAGGPWSNNEQFF. The full variable domain, its missing parts supplied by reference TRBV11-3 and TRBJ2-1, is EAGVVQSPRYKIIEKKQPVAFWCNPISGHNTLYWYLQNLGQGPELLIRYENEEAVDDSQLPKDRFSAERLKGVDSTLKIQPAELGDSAVYLCASSLPAGGPWSNNEQFFGPGTRLTVL.

This clone was detected only once. The CDR3 sequence: CASTLSGVSSGANVLTF. In DNA form, the CDR3 reads TGTGCCAGCACCCTTAGCGGTGTAAGCTCTGGGGCCAACGTCCTGACTTTC. V gene TRBV11-1 combines with J gene TRBJ2-6; TRBD2 might be the D (6 bases). The CDR3 extends over 17 amino acids. The germline V gene has CDR1 SGHAT and CDR2 FQDESV (reference sequence). Trimming cost V 7 bases and J 0 bases, with 16 bases left between them. The full variable domain, with the rest looked up from reference TRBV11-1 and TRBJ2-6, is EAEVAQSPRYKITEKSQAVAFWCDPISGHATLYWYRQILGQGPELLVQFQDESVVDDSQLPKDRFSAERLKGVDSTLKIQPAELGDSAMYLCASTLSGVSSGANVLTFGAGSRLTVL.

The rearrangement links TRBV5-1 to TRBJ2-5, with 7 bases matching TRBD1. CDR1 SGHRS and CDR2 YFSETQ come from the germline V gene. V was clipped by 0 bases and J by 1 base; unmatched bases: 3. CDR3 length: 15 residues. CDR3 DNA: TGCGCCAGCAGCTTGGAGGGGGCCAGCCAAGAGACCCAGTACTTC. Translating gives CASSLEGASQETQYF.

The chain carries TRBV5-4 and TRBJ2-7, with D possibly matching TRBD2 (5 bases). V shed 0 bases and J shed 7 bases, with 8 bases lying between them. This CDR3 has 12 residues. Germline V lookup: CDR1 SGHNT, CDR2 YYREEE (reference sequence). CDR3 sequence reads: CASSLDWEEQYF. As DNA, the CDR3 is TGTGCCAGCAGCTTGGATTGGGAGGAGCAGTACTTC.

CDR3 protein: CASSLAGFNQPQHF. The CDR3 coding sequence is TGTGCCAGCAGCTTGGCAGGCTTCAATCAGCCCCAGCATTTT. V gene TRBV5-8 combines with J gene TRBJ1-5; no firm D call. CDR1 SGHTS and CDR2 YDEGEE come from the germline V gene. V was cut by 0 bases and J by 3 bases, with 7 bases left in between. CDR3 size: 14 residues.

This clone was detected a few times. The chain has TRBV30 and TRBJ1-2, with unresolved D. CDR1 GTSNPN and CDR2 SVGIG come from the germline V gene (reference sequence). The CDR3 loop spans 15 amino acids. The germline V and J ends were trimmed by 2 bases and 3 bases, with 16 bases remaining between them. CDR3 nucleotides: TGTGCCTGGAGTTCATTAAGGAGGGTTCACTATGGCTACACCTTC. Its protein product is CAWSSLRRVHYGYTF.

The rearrangement links TRBV7-9 to TRBJ1-4; D gene unclear. The CDR3 loop spans 17 amino acids. V gave up 1 base and J gave up 7 bases, with 19 bases separating them. In germline, CDR1 is SEHNR, CDR2 FQNEAQ (reference sequence). CDR3 amino acids: CASSLEGLTGGSEKLFF. Written as DNA, the CDR3 is TGTGCCAGCAGCTTAGAAGGTTTGACGGGCGGGAGTGAAAAACTGTTTTTT.

The rearrangement links TRBV29-1 to TRBJ2-5; 9 nucleotides agree with TRBD1. The CDR3 has 15 amino acids. Germline V gene lookup returns CDR1 SQVTM and CDR2 ANQGSEA. V was pared by 6 bases and J by 2 bases, with 10 bases of the junction left unmatched. The CDR3 spells CSVDFLTGGQETQYF. CDR3 nucleotide sequence: TGCAGCGTAGACTTTCTGACAGGGGGTCAAGAGACCCAGTACTTC.